These 6 T cell receptor beta chains were all obtained from the same sample, sequenced in a study of blood T cell repertoires in COVID-19. Sequencing was performed with immunoSEQ multiplex PCR; in TCRdb, only in-frame clones are kept and a portion is missing. Altogether 86,000 or so clones are present, 86% being singletons, with the ten largest covering 4.9%. The sequenced sample consisted of peripheral blood. The receptors shown here come from a man aged 45 to 65 with active or convalescent COVID-19.

This chain uses TRBV3-1 (or the pseudogene TRBV3-2) with TRBJ1-2, with TRBD1 matching 8 bases. Germline values: CDR1 LGHDT, CDR2 YNNKEL (reference sequence). The V and J ends lost 4 bases and 6 bases, in that order; junction bases with no gene match: 7. CDR3 size: 14 residues. The CDR3 loop is CASSPTGDLDGYTF. CDR3 nucleotides: TGTGCCAGCAGCCCGACAGGGGATTTGGATGGCTACACCTTC.

The chain combines TRBV20-1 with TRBJ2-5; D remains ambiguous. The CDR3 extends over 10 amino acids. V lost 5 bases to trimming and J lost 7 bases, with 8 bases between them. The germline V gene encodes CDR1 DFQATT and CDR2 SNEGSKA (reference sequence). The CDR3 DNA is TGCAGTGCTGTAAGAGGGACCCAGTACTTC. Protein sequence: CSAVRGTQYF.

By frequency in the sample, this clone is medium-sized. The rearrangement links TRBV7-9 to TRBJ1-2; weak D call: TRBD1 (5 bases). This CDR3 comprises 15 residues. The V end was cut by 1 base, the J end by 4 bases, with 13 bases between. Germline lookup yields CDR1 SEHNR and CDR2 FQNEAQ (reference sequence). This CDR3 is CASSLDYDSVYGYTF. As DNA, the CDR3 is TGTGCCAGCAGCTTAGATTATGACAGTGTCTATGGCTACACCTTC.

This clone occurred once. The chain is built from TRBV7-6 and TRBJ1-2, with TRBD1 identical over 8 bases. The CDR3 has 15 residues. Germline loops: CDR1 SGHVS, CDR2 FNYEAQ. V lost 2 bases, J lost 7 bases, and 9 bases stayed unmatched. CDR3 in amino acids: CASSLSPTGVSGYTF. The CDR3 DNA follows: TGTGCCAGCAGCTTATCCCCGACAGGGGTTAGTGGCTACACCTTC.

The chain recombines TRBV19 with TRBJ1-5; tentatively, D is TRBD1 (6 bases). CDR3 length: 14 amino acids. In germline, CDR1 is LNHDA, CDR2 SQIVND (reference sequence). V shed 5 bases and J shed 6 bases, with 14 bases lying between them. For the CDR3, the DNA is TGTGCCAGTAGTGAAGGGGGTGGAAGTCAGCCCCAGCATTTT. Encoded protein: CASSEGGGSQPQHF.

The chain carries TRBV19 and TRBJ1-2, with TRBD1 as a possible D gene (5 bases). V was shortened by 7 bases and J by 2 bases, with 17 bases between the two germline ends. The CDR3 covers 15 residues. Germline lookup yields CDR1 LNHDA and CDR2 SQIVND (reference sequence). The CDR3 nucleotides are TGTGCCAGTAATCGCGGGGCAGACTTAAACTATGGCTACACCTTC. It is translated as CASNRGADLNYGYTF.